Listed below are T cell receptor beta chains from one sample, sequenced in a study of T cell changes during pregnancy in multiple sclerosis. The protocol was immunoSEQ multiplex PCR, while the TCRdb copy is restricted to in-frame clones and leaves out a portion. Of fewer than 85,000 clones listed, around 90% are singletons. This specimen consisted of peripheral blood, obtained in the first trimester of pregnancy. The receptors shown here come from a female donor in good health, enrolled as a control in a pregnancy study. Each CDR3 is given with its conserved first and last residue. A D gene is named only where the DNA matches it firmly. Only some rows state a clone size, as once, few, many or a class for expanded clones.

J gene | clone size | V gene | D gene | CDR3 DNA | CDR3 protein
TRBJ2-5 | NA | TRBV21-1 | NA | TGTGCCAGCAGCAAAGGAGGCACTAGCGGGTATCAAGAGACCCAGTACTTC | CASSKGGTSGYQETQYF
TRBJ1-2 | NA | TRBV6-5 | NA | TGTGCCAGCAGCCGCTCCGGGGGTGGCATGGACTACACCTTC | CASSRSGGGMDYTF
TRBJ2-1 | NA | TRBV7-9 | NA | TGTGCCAGCACCAGCAGGCCCCCCACGTACAATGAGCAGTTCTTC | CASTSRPPTYNEQFF
TRBJ2-3 | once | TRBV30 | TRBD2 | TGTGCCTGGAGTGTTGGGGAGGGTACGCAGTATTTT | CAWSVGEGTQYF
TRBJ2-7 | once | TRBV5-1 | NA | TGCGCCAGCAGCTCCACAGGGTGGGGTGAGCAGTACTTC | CASSSTGWGEQYF
TRBJ1-4 | NA | TRBV11-2 | TRBD1 | TGTGCCAGCAGCTTAAACAGGGGATCGTCTAATGAAAAACTGTTTTTT | CASSLNRGSSNEKLFF
TRBJ1-1 | NA | TRBV28 | NA | TGTGCCAGCAGTCCATCAGGGACTGGGAACACTGAAGCTTTCTTT | CASSPSGTGNTEAFF
TRBJ2-7 | NA | TRBV6-5 | NA | TGTGCCAGCCATCCACAGGGTCCCTACGAGCAGTACTTC | CASHPQGPYEQYF
TRBJ1-3 | NA | TRBV19 | NA | TGTGCCAGTAGTATACGCCAGGGTCCTGGAAACACCATATATTTT | CASSIRQGPGNTIYF
TRBJ2-7 | NA | TRBV2 | NA | TGTGCCAGCAGTGTGGACAGAAATCCCTACGAGCAGTACTTC | CASSVDRNPYEQYF
TRBJ2-7 | NA | TRBV7-9 | NA | TGTGCCAGCAGTCCGACAGGCAAGTCCTACGAGCAGTACTTC | CASSPTGKSYEQYF
TRBJ1-1 | NA | TRBV7-9 | NA | TGTGCCAGCAGCTCCCTACTAGGGGGTAATGAAGCTTTCTTT | CASSSLLGGNEAFF
TRBJ1-3 | NA | TRBV19 | NA | TGTGCCAGTAGTATGTTCCCGGGAAACACCATATATTTT | CASSMFPGNTIYF
TRBJ1-3 | NA | TRBV5-1 | NA | TGCGCCAGCAGCTCAGGCCTCTCTGGAAACACCATATATTTT | CASSSGLSGNTIYF
TRBJ2-3 | NA | TRBV25-1 | TRBD2 | TGTGCCAGCGCGGGGGGGCCGGATACGCAGTATTTT | CASAGGPDTQYF
TRBJ2-1 | NA | TRBV29-1 | TRBD2 | TGCAGCGTTGAGTACGCGGTAGCGGGAGGGCGAAGGGTAATCCTTGGCAATGAGCAGTTCTTC | CSVEYAVAGGRRVILGNEQFF
TRBJ2-1 | NA | TRBV2 | NA | TGTGCCAGCAGTCGGGGGAGGGGGAGCAATGAGCAGTTCTTC | CASSRGRGSNEQFF
TRBJ2-1 | NA | TRBV6-1 | NA | TGTGCCAGCAAAACTAGCAGTGGGAATGAGCAGTTCTTC | CASKTSSGNEQFF
TRBJ1-1 | NA | TRBV18 | TRBD1 | TGTGCCAGCTCACCAGGACAGGGTCGGTACGAGGTGACTGAAGCTTTCTTT | CASSPGQGRYEVTEAFF
TRBJ1-2 | once | TRBV4-1 | NA | TGCGCCAGCAGCCATAACAGGGTTACGGGAGGCTACACCTTC | CASSHNRVTGGYTF
TRBJ2-1 | NA | TRBV4-1 | NA | TGCGCCAGCAGCCAAGATTTCAGGGGACACTCCTACAATGAGCAGTTCTTC | CASSQDFRGHSYNEQFF
TRBJ1-1 | once | TRBV6-1 | NA | TGTGCCAGCAGTGTGAGGGTCCCCGTCCCTGAAGCTTTCTTT | CASSVRVPVPEAFF
TRBJ2-5 | NA | TRBV5-1 | TRBD2 | TGCGCCAGCAGTTTGGGGGGAACTAGCGGCTGGGAGTACCAAGAGACCCAGTACTTC | CASSLGGTSGWEYQETQYF
TRBJ2-7 | once | TRBV13 | TRBD2 | TGTGCCAGCAGCTTAAGTTTAGCGGGAGGGCCTGGGGAGCAGTACTTC | CASSLSLAGGPGEQYF
TRBJ1-1 | NA | TRBV5-1 | TRBD1 | TGCGCCAGCAGCTTGGCGTACAGGGGGCCCACTGAAGCTTTCTTT | CASSLAYRGPTEAFF
TRBJ1-2 | NA | TRBV6-6 | NA | TGTGCCACGAACACAGGGTCATGGGTCTATGGCTACACCTTC | CATNTGSWVYGYTF
TRBJ2-1 | NA | TRBV5-4 | NA | TGTGCCAGCAGCTTGGCTGCGGTAACCTCCTACAATGAGCAGTTCTTC | CASSLAAVTSYNEQFF
TRBJ2-1 | once | TRBV2 | TRBD2 | TGTGCCAGCAATTCAGCGGGAGAATACAATGAGCAGTTCTTC | CASNSAGEYNEQFF
TRBJ1-5 | NA | TRBV29-1 | NA | TGCAGCGTACAAGAGGGGGTTCAGCCCCAGCATTTT | CSVQEGVQPQHF
TRBJ1-2 | once | TRBV25-1 | NA | TGTGCCAGCAGTGAATGGGAAGGGGGGGCCGGTGGCTACACCTTC | CASSEWEGGAGGYTF
TRBJ1-4 | NA | TRBV5-1 | TRBD1 | TGCGCCAGCAGCACGACAGGGTTAGAGGAAAAACTGTTTTTT | CASSTTGLEEKLFF
TRBJ1-1 | few | TRBV29-1 | NA | TGCAGCGTGAGGCGGTTTAACACTGAAGCTTTCTTT | CSVRRFNTEAFF
TRBJ1-4 | NA | TRBV4-1 | NA | TGCGCCAGCAGCCAAGATCCGACAGCTGAAAAACTGTTTTTT | CASSQDPTAEKLFF
TRBJ2-5 | NA | TRBV21-1 | NA | TGTGCCAGCAGCAAAGCGCGGGGAACGTCCCAGGGAAGGGAGACCCAGTACTTC | CASSKARGTSQGRETQYF
TRBJ1-4 | NA | TRBV6-4 | TRBD1 | TGTGCCAGCAGTGCAGGGGACAGTACTAATGAAAAACTGTTTTTT | CASSAGDSTNEKLFF
TRBJ1-2 | NA | TRBV13 | NA | TGTGCCAGCAGCTTATATCGAGAGGGGGACTATGGCTACACCTTC | CASSLYREGDYGYTF
TRBJ1-2 | NA | TRBV27 | TRBD1 | TGTGCCAGCAGTTTAAGGGACGGCGCGACAGGGTATGGCTACACCTTC | CASSLRDGATGYGYTF
TRBJ2-2 | NA | TRBV27 | NA | TGTGCCAGCAGCGTAGGGGCCTATGGCACCGGGGAGCTGTTTTTT | CASSVGAYGTGELFF
TRBJ2-3 | NA | TRBV5-1 | NA | TGCGCCAGCCGGCTGGAGGGGAGCACAGATACGCAGTATTTT | CASRLEGSTDTQYF
TRBJ1-1 | few | TRBV6-5 | NA | TGTGCCAGCAGCCCTTGGGGAGGAGGGACTGAAGCTTTCTTT | CASSPWGGGTEAFF
TRBJ1-3 | NA | TRBV28 | NA | TGTGCCAGCAGTTTTTCGGGGAACACCATATATTTT | CASSFSGNTIYF
TRBJ2-3 | NA | TRBV29-1 | TRBD2 | TGCAGCGTTGGGACTAGCGGGAGCGGGTCAGATACGCAGTATTTT | CSVGTSGSGSDTQYF
TRBJ2-2 | NA | TRBV5-1 | TRBD2 | TGCGCCAGCAGCTCCGCTAGCGGGAGGGCTACCACCGGGGAGCTGTTTTTT | CASSSASGRATTGELFF
TRBJ2-6 | NA | TRBV18 | NA | TGTGCCAGCTCACCTAGCCTATCTGGGGCCAACGTCCTGACTTTC | CASSPSLSGANVLTF
TRBJ1-2 | NA | TRBV28 | TRBD1 | TGTGCCAGTAACCCCCGGGACAGACCCGGGTATGGCTACACCTTC | CASNPRDRPGYGYTF
TRBJ2-1 | NA | TRBV27 | TRBD2 | TGTGCCAGCAGACCGGGACTAGCGGCGATGGAGCAGTTCTTC | CASRPGLAAMEQFF
TRBJ1-2 | NA | TRBV30 | NA | TGTGCCTGGAGTCCCACAACTAACTATGGCTACACCTTC | CAWSPTTNYGYTF
TRBJ2-1 | NA | TRBV9 | NA | TGTGCCAGCAGCGTAGCCCTAGCCTACAATGAGCAGTTCTTC | CASSVALAYNEQFF
TRBJ2-7 | NA | TRBV7-6 | TRBD2 | TGTGCCAGCAGCGCCCGTCCGGGGGGAGGCTACGAGCAGTACTTC | CASSARPGGGYEQYF
TRBJ2-2 | NA | TRBV29-1 | NA | TGCAGCGTTGAGGACGGGGAAAACACCGGGGAGCTGTTTTTT | CSVEDGENTGELFF
TRBJ1-1 | NA | TRBV6-6 | TRBD1 | TGTGCCAGCATCCCAGGGGGGACTGAAGCTTTCTTT | CASIPGGTEAFF
TRBJ1-5 | NA | TRBV7-2 | NA | TGTGCCAGCAGCCCCCGGGGGAGGGATCAGCCCCAGCATTTT | CASSPRGRDQPQHF
TRBJ2-7 | NA | TRBV6-6 | NA | TGTGCCAGCAGTTACTCCTCCTCTTACGAGCAGTACTTC | CASSYSSSYEQYF
TRBJ1-3 | once | TRBV10-3 | NA | TGTGCCATCAGCACCCACGTAGACAGCTATTCTGGAAACACCATATATTTT | CAISTHVDSYSGNTIYF
TRBJ2-7 | NA | TRBV4-1 | NA | TGCGCCAGCAGCCAAGCCACAGGGACCGACTACGAGCAGTACTTC | CASSQATGTDYEQYF
TRBJ1-6 | once | TRBV25-1 | TRBD1 | TGTGCCAGCACCTCCGGGGGGACAGGGGATTCACCCCTCCACTTT | CASTSGGTGDSPLHF